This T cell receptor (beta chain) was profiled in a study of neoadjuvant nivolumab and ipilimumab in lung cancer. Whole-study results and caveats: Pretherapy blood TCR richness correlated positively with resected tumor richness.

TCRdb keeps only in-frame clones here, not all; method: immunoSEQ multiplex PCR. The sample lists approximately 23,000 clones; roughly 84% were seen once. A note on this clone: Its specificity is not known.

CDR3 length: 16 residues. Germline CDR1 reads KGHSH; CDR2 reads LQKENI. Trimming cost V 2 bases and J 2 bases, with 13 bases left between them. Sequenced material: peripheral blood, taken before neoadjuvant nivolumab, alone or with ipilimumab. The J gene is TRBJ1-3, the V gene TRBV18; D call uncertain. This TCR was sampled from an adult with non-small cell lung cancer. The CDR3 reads CASSPTPPDAGNTIYF. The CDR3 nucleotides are TGTGCCAGCTCACCAACCCCCCCTGACGCTGGAAACACCATATATTTT.